These 18 T cell receptor beta chains originate from one sample sequenced in a study of T cells in localized non-small cell lung cancer. Clones were read by immunoSEQ multiplex PCR, and TCRdb kept only the in-frame ones, dropping some. The table lists tens of thousands of clones, roughly 82% of them singletons. The sample was peripheral blood, taken before any cancer treatment. These receptors all come from a male donor aged 60 or older with stage III squamous cell lung carcinoma.

The genes are TRBV10-1 and TRBJ1-1; D might be TRBD1 (5 bases). Looked up from germline, CDR1 is WNHNN and CDR2 is SYGVQD (reference sequence). The CDR3 loop spans 13 amino acids. Trimming cost V 8 bases and J 6 bases, with 16 bases left between them. The CDR3 nucleotides are TGCGCCAGCTCCGGGACGGGGAGGCCTGAAGCTTTCTTT. Translating gives CASSGTGRPEAFF.

V is TRBV5-1 and J is TRBJ1-2; a possible D gene is TRBD1 (6 bases). V lost 4 bases and J 8 bases, leaving 15 bases between the germline ends. The CDR3 is made up of 13 amino acids. CDR1 is SGHRS, CDR2 YFSETQ, per germline. DNA of the CDR3: TGCGCCAGCAGCCCCGACAGGTCGAGGGGCTACACCTTC. Translation gives CASSPDRSRGYTF.

This sequence joins TRBV10-3 and TRBJ1-1; D is uncertain. The CDR3 extends over 16 amino acids. The V gene lost 5 bases and the J gene lost 2 bases, with 18 bases spanning the gap. The germline V gene encodes CDR1 ENHRY and CDR2 SYGVKD. CDR3 bases: TGTGCCATCAGTCCCTTCTCCGGACGGATTAACACTGAAGCTTTCTTT. It translates to CAISPFSGRINTEAFF.

The gene calls are TRBV7-9 and TRBJ1-1; D gene uncertain. Germline lookup yields CDR1 SEHNR and CDR2 FQNEAQ (reference sequence). The CDR3 has 13 residues. Trimming removed 5 bases from V and 1 base from J, with 8 bases in between. The CDR3 DNA follows: TGTGCCAGCAGCCGAGACACGAACACTGAAGCTTTCTTT. Amino acid sequence: CASSRDTNTEAFF. Looking up the rest from reference TRBV7-9 and TRBJ1-1 gives the full variable domain: DTGVSQNPRHKITKRGQNVTFRCDPISEHNRLYWYRQTLGQGPEFLTYFQNEAQLEKSRLLSDRFSAERPKGSFSTLEIQRTEQGDSAMYLCASSRDTNTEAFFGQGTRLTVV.

The chain has TRBV7-8 and TRBJ2-2; 8 positions match TRBD1. Looked up from germline, CDR1 is SGHVS and CDR2 is FQNEAQ. Trimming at V came to 5 bases and at J to 5 bases, leaving 16 bases not matched to a gene. This CDR3 is built from 18 residues. Written as DNA, the CDR3 is TGTGCCAGCAGCCCACCCTGGCGTACAGGGGGGTATACCGGGGAGCTGTTTTTT. Translating it yields CASSPPWRTGGYTGELFF. Supplemented by reference TRBV7-8 and TRBJ2-2, the full variable domain reads GAGVSQSPRYKVAKRGQDVALRCDPISGHVSLFWYQQALGQGPEFLTYFQNEAQLDKSGLPSDRFFAERPEGSVSTLKIQRTQQEDSAVYLCASSPPWRTGGYTGELFFGEGSRLTVL.

V usage is TRBV23-1 and J usage is TRBJ1-4; D may be TRBD1 (5 bases). TRBV23-1 belongs to the ORF category, with a function that is uncertain. This CDR3 region has 14 residues. The V end was cut by 3 bases, the J end by 9 bases, with 14 bases between. CDR3 nucleotides: TGCGCCAGCAGTCACTTAGTACAGGAGAAAAAACTGTTTTTT. This sequence encodes CASSHLVQEKKLFF.

The chain uses TRBV10-3 and TRBJ2-1; 10 nucleotides match TRBD2. Per germline, CDR1 ENHRY and CDR2 SYGVKD. The CDR3 is made up of 15 amino acids. V lost 7 bases and J lost 4; bases outside the gene matches: 7. The CDR3 region has the DNA TGTGCCATCAAACCGGGACTAGCGTTATACAATGAGCAGTTCTTC. This encodes CAIKPGLALYNEQFF.

The sample holds a few counts of this clone. CDR3: CASSKPTANTGELFF. CDR3 bases: TGTGCCAGCAGCAAGCCTACCGCGAACACCGGGGAGCTGTTTTTT. The chain combines TRBV11-2 with TRBJ2-2; no clear D. The CDR3 runs to 15 residues. Germline loops: CDR1 SGHAT, CDR2 FQNNGV. Trimming removed 5 bases at V and 0 bases at J, with 10 bases between.

V usage is TRBV6-1 and J usage is TRBJ2-7; D assignment may be TRBD1 or TRBD2 (5 bases each). This CDR3 contains 14 residues. Germline V gives CDR1 MNHNS, CDR2 SASEGT. Trimming took 6 bases from V and 1 from J, leaving 13 bases between them. The chain's CDR3 is CASSLGTSSYEQYF. The DNA for the CDR3 is TGTGCCAGCAGCCTCGGGACGTCGTCCTACGAGCAGTACTTC.

The chain links TRBV7-9 to TRBJ1-2; unclear D gene. The CDR3 contains 13 residues. From germline, CDR1 is SEHNR and CDR2 FQNEAQ (reference sequence). Trimming removed 1 base from V and 4 bases from J, with 7 bases in between. This CDR3 reads CASSLERLYGYTF. Written as DNA, the CDR3 is TGTGCCAGCAGCTTAGAACGGCTCTATGGCTACACCTTC.

The V and J genes are TRBV30 and TRBJ2-7; D is unresolved. The CDR3 runs to 12 residues. Germline V gene data show CDR1 as GTSNPN and CDR2 as SVGIG (reference sequence). Trimming pared 2 bases from V and 5 bases from J, leaving 10 bases between. The CDR3 loop reads CAWSLLVNEQYF. The CDR3 DNA reads as TGTGCCTGGAGTTTATTAGTAAACGAGCAGTACTTC.

The chain couples TRBV10-3 to TRBJ1-2; D perhaps matches TRBD1 (6 bases). Germline V CDR1 and CDR2: ENHRY, SYGVKD. The ends were cut back, 0 bases at V and 5 bases at J, with 13 bases in the middle. The CDR3 spans 15 residues. The CDR3, as DNA: TGTGCCATCAGTGAGTCGTTGGGGGCAACTTATGGCTACACCTTC. It translates to CAISESLGATYGYTF.

This clone is categorized as large (0.1 to 1%). This chain uses TRBV6-1 with TRBJ1-6; a possible D gene is TRBD1 (6 bases). Germline CDR1 reads MNHNS; CDR2 reads SASEGT. V was cut by 6 bases and J by 7 bases, with 7 bases left in between. The CDR3 extends over 12 amino acids. CDR3 in DNA: TGTGCCAGCAGACAGGGAAATTCACCCCTCCACTTT. Its protein is CASRQGNSPLHF.

This clone was seen just once. The chain combines TRBV7-8 with TRBJ2-7; 7 bases map to TRBD2. Trimming at V came to 2 bases and at J to 5 bases, leaving 9 bases not matched to a gene. CDR3 size: 15 residues. Germline values: CDR1 SGHVS, CDR2 FQNEAQ. As DNA, the CDR3 is TGTGCCAGCAGCTTATCCGGCGGGAGTTTCGACGAGCAGTACTTC. Protein product: CASSLSGGSFDEQYF.

This clone was observed a single time. This chain joins TRBV5-6 and TRBJ2-7; D is uncertain. The V gene's germline CDR1 is SGHDT and CDR2 YYEEEE. Between the trimmed V and J ends, which lost 0 bases and 7 bases, there was a span of 14 bases. The CDR3 spans 14 residues. CDR3 in amino acids: CASSLVAGSGEQYF. In nucleotides, the CDR3 is TGTGCCAGCAGCTTGGTTGCCGGGTCCGGGGAGCAGTACTTC.

The rearrangement joins TRBV7-2 to TRBJ2-1, with D perhaps matching TRBD2 (5 bases). V was trimmed by 1 base and J by 15 bases, leaving 13 bases between them. This CDR3 contains 12 residues. CDR1 is SGHTA and CDR2 is FQGNSA in the germline V gene. The CDR3 protein is CASSLESGDPFF. CDR3 coding DNA: TGTGCCAGCAGCTTAGAAAGCGGAGACCCGTTCTTC.

This clone was counted between two and nine times. V and J are TRBV27 and TRBJ2-2; the match to TRBD1 covers 9 bases. The CDR3 loop spans 16 amino acids. The germline V gene has CDR1 MNHEY and CDR2 SMNVEV (reference sequence). J was trimmed by 0 bases and V by 5 bases; bases with no gene match: 4. Here the CDR3 DNA reads TGTGCCAGCAGTCGGTGGACAGGGGCGAACACCGGGGAGCTGTTTTTT. Translating gives CASSRWTGANTGELFF.

The chain combines TRBV11-2 with TRBJ2-1; 11 bases fit TRBD2. Germline CDR1 and CDR2: SGHAT and FQNNGV. The CDR3 is 16 amino acids. The V gene end was trimmed by 5 bases and the J gene end by 8 bases; junction bases not matched to a gene: 11. The CDR3 reads CASSPHLAGGVYEQFF. In DNA, the CDR3 is TGTGCCAGCAGCCCCCACCTAGCGGGAGGAGTATATGAGCAGTTCTTC.